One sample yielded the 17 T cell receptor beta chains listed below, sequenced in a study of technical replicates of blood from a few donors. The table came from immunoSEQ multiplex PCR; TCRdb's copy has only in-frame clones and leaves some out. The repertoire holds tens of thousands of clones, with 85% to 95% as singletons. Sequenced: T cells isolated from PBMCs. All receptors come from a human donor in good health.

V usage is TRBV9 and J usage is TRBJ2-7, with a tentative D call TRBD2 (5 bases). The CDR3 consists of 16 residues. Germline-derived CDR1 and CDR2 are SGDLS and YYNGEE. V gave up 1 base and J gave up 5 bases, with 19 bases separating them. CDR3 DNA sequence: TGTGCCAGCAGCGTATTTATAAAGGCCGGGATCCACGAGCAGTACTTC. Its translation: CASSVFIKAGIHEQYF.

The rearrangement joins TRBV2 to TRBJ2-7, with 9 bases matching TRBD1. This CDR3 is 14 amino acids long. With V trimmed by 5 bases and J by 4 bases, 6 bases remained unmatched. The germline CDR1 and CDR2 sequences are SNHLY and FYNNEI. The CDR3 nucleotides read TGTGCCAGCAGTTTACAGGGGGCAGGATACGAGCAGTACTTC. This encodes CASSLQGAGYEQYF.

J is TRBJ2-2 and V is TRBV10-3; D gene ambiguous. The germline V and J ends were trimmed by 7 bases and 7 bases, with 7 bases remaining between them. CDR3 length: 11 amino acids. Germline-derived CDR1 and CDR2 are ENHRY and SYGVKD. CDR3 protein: CAINGHGELFF. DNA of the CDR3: TGTGCCATCAATGGCCACGGGGAGCTGTTTTTT.

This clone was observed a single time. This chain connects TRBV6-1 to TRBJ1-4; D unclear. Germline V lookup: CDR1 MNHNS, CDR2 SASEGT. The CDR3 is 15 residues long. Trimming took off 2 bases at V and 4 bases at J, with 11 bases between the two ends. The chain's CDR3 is CASSESSPFNEKLFF. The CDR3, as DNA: TGTGCCAGCAGTGAATCCTCCCCCTTTAATGAAAAACTGTTTTTT.

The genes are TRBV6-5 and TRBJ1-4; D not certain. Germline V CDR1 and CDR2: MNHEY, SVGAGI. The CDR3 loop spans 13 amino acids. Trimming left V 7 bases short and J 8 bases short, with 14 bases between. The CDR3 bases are TGTGCCAGCACTACCAGGTTATCGGAAAAACTGTTTTTT. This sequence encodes CASTTRLSEKLFF.

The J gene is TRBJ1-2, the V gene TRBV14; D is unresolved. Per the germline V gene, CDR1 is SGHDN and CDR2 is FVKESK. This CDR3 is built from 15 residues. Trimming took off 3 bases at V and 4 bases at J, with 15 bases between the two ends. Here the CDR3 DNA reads TGTGCCAGCAGCCATGGCGCGCCAGACTCCTATGGCTACACCTTC. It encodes CASSHGAPDSYGYTF.

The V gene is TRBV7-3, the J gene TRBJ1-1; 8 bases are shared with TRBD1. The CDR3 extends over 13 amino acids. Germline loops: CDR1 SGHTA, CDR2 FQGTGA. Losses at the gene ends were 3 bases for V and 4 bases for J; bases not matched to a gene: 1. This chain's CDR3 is CASSFDRGTEAFF. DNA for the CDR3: TGTGCCAGCAGCTTCGACAGGGGCACTGAAGCTTTCTTT.

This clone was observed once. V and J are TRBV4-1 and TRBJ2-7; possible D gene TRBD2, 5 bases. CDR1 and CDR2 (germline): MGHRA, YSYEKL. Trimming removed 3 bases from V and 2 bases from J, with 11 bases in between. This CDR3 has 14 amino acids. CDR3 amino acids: CASSHVEAAYEQYF. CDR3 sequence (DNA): TGCGCCAGCAGCCACGTGGAGGCGGCCTACGAGCAGTACTTC.

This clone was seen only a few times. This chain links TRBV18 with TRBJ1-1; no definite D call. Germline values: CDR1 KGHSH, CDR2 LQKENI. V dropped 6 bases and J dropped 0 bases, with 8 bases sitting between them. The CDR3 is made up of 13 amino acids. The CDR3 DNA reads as TGTGCCAGCTCTCGTCTAGTGAACACTGAAGCTTTCTTT. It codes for CASSRLVNTEAFF.

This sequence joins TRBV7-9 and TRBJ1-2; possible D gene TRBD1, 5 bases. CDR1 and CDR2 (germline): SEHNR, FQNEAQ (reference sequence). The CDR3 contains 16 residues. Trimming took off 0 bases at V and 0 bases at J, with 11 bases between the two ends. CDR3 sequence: CASSLAQGRTNYGYTF. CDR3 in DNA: TGTGCCAGCAGCTTAGCGCAGGGCAGGACTAACTATGGCTACACCTTC.

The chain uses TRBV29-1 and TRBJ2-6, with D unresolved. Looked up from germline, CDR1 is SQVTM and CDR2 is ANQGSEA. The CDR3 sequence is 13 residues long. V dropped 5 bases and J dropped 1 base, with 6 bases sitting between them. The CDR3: CSVYGSGANVLTF. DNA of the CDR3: TGCAGCGTTTACGGTTCTGGGGCCAACGTCCTGACTTTC.

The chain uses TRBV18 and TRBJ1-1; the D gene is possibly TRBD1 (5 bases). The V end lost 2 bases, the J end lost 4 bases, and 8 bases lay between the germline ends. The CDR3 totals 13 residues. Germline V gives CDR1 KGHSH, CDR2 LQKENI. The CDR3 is CASSPWGVTEAFF. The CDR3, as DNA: TGTGCCAGCTCACCATGGGGCGTCACTGAAGCTTTCTTT.

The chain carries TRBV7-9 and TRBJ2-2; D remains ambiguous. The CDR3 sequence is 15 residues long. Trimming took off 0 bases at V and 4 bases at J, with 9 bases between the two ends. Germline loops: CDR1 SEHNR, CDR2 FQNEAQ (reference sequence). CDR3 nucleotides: TGTGCCAGCAGCTTAGCAGTAGAAGCCACCGGGGAGCTGTTTTTT. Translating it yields CASSLAVEATGELFF.

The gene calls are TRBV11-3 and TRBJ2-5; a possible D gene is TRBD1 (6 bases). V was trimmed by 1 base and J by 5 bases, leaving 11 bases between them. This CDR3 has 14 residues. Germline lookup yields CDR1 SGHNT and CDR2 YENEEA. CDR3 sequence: CASSLGRGSETQYF. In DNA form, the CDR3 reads TGTGCCAGCAGCTTAGGCAGGGGATCGGAGACCCAGTACTTC.

The CDR3 reads CASSPPAEIYEQYF. CDR3 bases: TGTGCCAGCTCACCTCCAGCGGAGATCTACGAGCAGTACTTC. The chain is built from TRBV18 and TRBJ2-7; the D gene is possibly TRBD2 (5 bases). The CDR3 extends over 14 amino acids. V lost 3 bases and J lost 3, with 12 bases in between. Per germline, CDR1 KGHSH and CDR2 LQKENI.

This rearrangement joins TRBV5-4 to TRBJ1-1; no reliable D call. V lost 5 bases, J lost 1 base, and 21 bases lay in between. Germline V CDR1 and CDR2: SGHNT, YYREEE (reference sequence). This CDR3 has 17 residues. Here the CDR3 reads CASRSMLPIGENTEAFF. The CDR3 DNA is TGTGCCAGCAGATCAATGCTCCCAATCGGGGAGAACACTGAAGCTTTCTTT.

The CDR3: CASSRGSGNTIYF. Here the CDR3 DNA reads TGTGCCAGCAGTAGGGGCTCTGGAAACACCATATATTTT. This chain connects TRBV27 to TRBJ1-3; TRBD1 is a possible D gene (5 bases). Germline CDR1 reads MNHEY; CDR2 reads SMNVEV (reference sequence). The CDR3 totals 13 residues. The V gene lost 5 bases and the J gene lost 0 bases, with 5 bases spanning the gap.